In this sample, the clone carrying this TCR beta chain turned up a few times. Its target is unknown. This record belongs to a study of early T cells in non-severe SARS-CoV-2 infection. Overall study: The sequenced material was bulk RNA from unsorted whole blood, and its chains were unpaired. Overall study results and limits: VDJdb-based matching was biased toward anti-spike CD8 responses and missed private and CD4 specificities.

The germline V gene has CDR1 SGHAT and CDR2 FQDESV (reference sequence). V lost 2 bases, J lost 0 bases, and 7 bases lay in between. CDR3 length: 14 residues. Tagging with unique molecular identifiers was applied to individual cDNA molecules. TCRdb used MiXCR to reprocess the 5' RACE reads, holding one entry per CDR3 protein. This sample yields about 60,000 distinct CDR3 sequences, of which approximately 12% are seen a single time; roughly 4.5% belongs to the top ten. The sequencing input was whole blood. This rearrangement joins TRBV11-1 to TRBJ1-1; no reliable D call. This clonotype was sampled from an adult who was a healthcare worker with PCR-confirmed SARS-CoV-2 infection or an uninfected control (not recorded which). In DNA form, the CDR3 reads TGTGCCAGCAGCTTACAAGACCTGAACACTGAAGCTTTCTTT. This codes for CASSLQDLNTEAFF.